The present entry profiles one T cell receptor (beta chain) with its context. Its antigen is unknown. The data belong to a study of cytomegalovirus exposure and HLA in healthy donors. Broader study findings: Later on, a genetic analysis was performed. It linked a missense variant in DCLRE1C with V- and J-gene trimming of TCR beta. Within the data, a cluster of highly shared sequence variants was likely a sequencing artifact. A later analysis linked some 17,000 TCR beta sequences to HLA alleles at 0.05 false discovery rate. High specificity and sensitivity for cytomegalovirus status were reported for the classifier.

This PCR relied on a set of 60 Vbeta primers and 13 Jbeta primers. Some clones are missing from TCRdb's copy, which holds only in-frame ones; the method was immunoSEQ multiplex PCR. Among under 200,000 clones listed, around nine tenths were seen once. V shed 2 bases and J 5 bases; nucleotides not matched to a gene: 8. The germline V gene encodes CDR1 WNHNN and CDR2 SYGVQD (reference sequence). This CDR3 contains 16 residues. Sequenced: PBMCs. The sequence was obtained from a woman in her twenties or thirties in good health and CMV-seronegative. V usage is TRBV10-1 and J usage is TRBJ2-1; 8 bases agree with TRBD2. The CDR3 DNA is TGCGCCAGCAGTGAGGGCCCCAGCGGGGGAGACAATGAGCAGTTCTTC. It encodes CASSEGPSGGDNEQFF.